These T cell receptor beta chains were read from a single sample in a study of PD-L1 blockade in urothelial cancer. Produced via immunoSEQ multiplex PCR; TCRdb's table is partial and in-frame only. Of 100,000 to 150,000 clones listed, about 82% are singletons. Sequencing used PBMCs, obtained around atezolizumab (anti-PD-L1) treatment. The source is a man aged 50-59 years with urothelial cancer. CDR3s include the opening cysteine and the closing phenylalanine or tryptophan. The D gene is left open where the match is weak. Rows give clone size only sometimes, using once, few, many, or a class for an expanded clone.

v_call: TRBV11-3
clone_size: .
d_call: .
j_call: TRBJ1-3
cdr3_nt: TGTGCCGCCCGGTGGGGCACTGGAAACACCATATATTTT
cdr3_aa: CAARWGTGNTIYF

v_call: TRBV5-6
clone_size: .
d_call: TRBD2
j_call: TRBJ2-1
cdr3_nt: TGTGCCAGCAGCTCAAGGACTAGCTGGTCCTACAATGAGCAGTTCTTC
cdr3_aa: CASSSRTSWSYNEQFF

v_call: TRBV18
clone_size: .
d_call: .
j_call: TRBJ2-5
cdr3_nt: TGTGCCAGCTCACCAATAGAGTCCGGGGAGACCCAGTACTTC
cdr3_aa: CASSPIESGETQYF

v_call: TRBV18
clone_size: .
d_call: .
j_call: TRBJ2-5
cdr3_nt: TGTGCCAGCTCACCATCCTCTGCGGAGACCCAGTACTTC
cdr3_aa: CASSPSSAETQYF

v_call: TRBV6-1
clone_size: .
d_call: TRBD2
j_call: TRBJ2-7
cdr3_nt: TGTGCCAGCAGTGACGGGACTAGCGGGAGCTACGAGCAGTACTTC
cdr3_aa: CASSDGTSGSYEQYF

v_call: TRBV6-5
clone_size: .
d_call: .
j_call: TRBJ2-1
cdr3_nt: TGTGCCAGCAGTTCCGCTTACAACTACAATGAGCAGTTCTTC
cdr3_aa: CASSSAYNYNEQFF

v_call: TRBV7-6
clone_size: .
d_call: .
j_call: TRBJ2-1
cdr3_nt: TGTGCCAGCAGCCCCGAGGCGGGAGTGGGGGCGTACAATGAGCAGTTCTTC
cdr3_aa: CASSPEAGVGAYNEQFF

v_call: TRBV5-6
clone_size: once
d_call: .
j_call: TRBJ1-2
cdr3_nt: TGTGCCAGCAGCTTGATGCGGGTAGGCTACACCTTC
cdr3_aa: CASSLMRVGYTF

v_call: TRBV7-9
clone_size: .
d_call: .
j_call: TRBJ1-1
cdr3_nt: TGTGCCAGCAGCTTAGATCGGGGGGCGGTTGAAGCTTTCTTT
cdr3_aa: CASSLDRGAVEAFF

v_call: TRBV4-1
clone_size: .
d_call: TRBD2
j_call: TRBJ2-7
cdr3_nt: TGCGCCAGCAGCCAAACCGAACTAGCGGGCTCCTACGAGCAGTACTTC
cdr3_aa: CASSQTELAGSYEQYF

v_call: TRBV2
clone_size: once
d_call: .
j_call: TRBJ1-3
cdr3_nt: TGTGCCAGCAGTGAGAAGACTTTTCCTGGAAACACCATATATTTT
cdr3_aa: CASSEKTFPGNTIYF

v_call: TRBV27
clone_size: .
d_call: TRBD2
j_call: TRBJ2-3
cdr3_nt: TGTGCCAGCAGCGGGCTAGCGGGAGCTACGCAGTATTTT
cdr3_aa: CASSGLAGATQYF

v_call: TRBV19
clone_size: .
d_call: .
j_call: TRBJ1-1
cdr3_nt: TGTGCCAGTAGCCACGGGGGAGGTGAAGCTTTCTTT
cdr3_aa: CASSHGGGEAFF

v_call: TRBV28
clone_size: .
d_call: .
j_call: TRBJ2-5
cdr3_nt: TGTGCCAGCAGCGAGGCTATCGAGACCCAGTACTTC
cdr3_aa: CASSEAIETQYF

v_call: TRBV6-1
clone_size: .
d_call: TRBD2
j_call: TRBJ2-3
cdr3_nt: TGTGCCAGCAGTGAAAGGACTAGCGGGAGAGTAGTCGGCACAGATACGCAGTATTTT
cdr3_aa: CASSERTSGRVVGTDTQYF

v_call: TRBV18
clone_size: .
d_call: TRBD1
j_call: TRBJ2-7
cdr3_nt: TGTGCCAGCTCACCACAGGGACAGGGACCCTACGAGCAGTACTTC
cdr3_aa: CASSPQGQGPYEQYF

v_call: TRBV5-1
clone_size: .
d_call: TRBD1
j_call: TRBJ2-7
cdr3_nt: TGCGCCAGCAGCCCGGGACAGGGGGCTTTCTACGAGCAGTACTTC
cdr3_aa: CASSPGQGAFYEQYF

v_call: TRBV25-1
clone_size: .
d_call: TRBD1
j_call: TRBJ1-4
cdr3_nt: TGTGCCAGCAGTGAACCCAGGGGGCTCGATGAAAAACTGTTTTTT
cdr3_aa: CASSEPRGLDEKLFF

v_call: TRBV11-2
clone_size: .
d_call: TRBD1
j_call: TRBJ2-1
cdr3_nt: TGTGCCAGTTCAGGGGGAAGCTCCTACAATGAGCAGTTCTTC
cdr3_aa: CASSGGSSYNEQFF

v_call: TRBV11-2
clone_size: .
d_call: TRBD2
j_call: TRBJ2-2
cdr3_nt: TGTGCCAGCAGCTCGTCGGGACTAGCGGGAGGGAGCACCGGGGAGCTGTTTTTT
cdr3_aa: CASSSSGLAGGSTGELFF

v_call: TRBV6-5
clone_size: .
d_call: .
j_call: TRBJ1-2
cdr3_nt: TGTGCCAGCACCCGATGGGAGGGATCCTATGGCTACACCTTC
cdr3_aa: CASTRWEGSYGYTF

v_call: TRBV2
clone_size: few
d_call: TRBD1
j_call: TRBJ2-7
cdr3_nt: TGTGCCAGCAGGGTGACAGGGAACCCCTCCTACGAGCAGTACTTC
cdr3_aa: CASRVTGNPSYEQYF

v_call: TRBV18
clone_size: .
d_call: TRBD2
j_call: TRBJ2-1
cdr3_nt: TGTGCCAGCTCACCACCAAACACCTTAGCGGGACCCAATGAGCAGTTCTTC
cdr3_aa: CASSPPNTLAGPNEQFF

v_call: TRBV5-8
clone_size: .
d_call: TRBD2
j_call: TRBJ2-1
cdr3_nt: TGTGCCAGCAGCTTGGCGTCTAGCGGGAGGGCGCACGATGAGCAGTTCTTC
cdr3_aa: CASSLASSGRAHDEQFF

v_call: TRBV28
clone_size: .
d_call: .
j_call: TRBJ2-1
cdr3_nt: TGTGCCAGCAGTTGGAGAGCGGGTTACAATGAGCAGTTCTTC
cdr3_aa: CASSWRAGYNEQFF

v_call: TRBV7-9
clone_size: .
d_call: .
j_call: TRBJ2-7
cdr3_nt: TGTGCCAGCAGCTTAGCGGGGCACACCAGGAGCTGGGAGCAGTACTTC
cdr3_aa: CASSLAGHTRSWEQYF

v_call: TRBV5-5
clone_size: once
d_call: TRBD1
j_call: TRBJ1-6
cdr3_nt: TGTGCCAGCAGCTTGGGACAGGGACAGAATTCACCCCTCCACTTT
cdr3_aa: CASSLGQGQNSPLHF

v_call: TRBV28
clone_size: .
d_call: TRBD1
j_call: TRBJ2-7
cdr3_nt: TGTGCCAGCAGTCAACCGGACAGGGCAGCCTACGAGCAGTACTTC
cdr3_aa: CASSQPDRAAYEQYF

v_call: TRBV7-2
clone_size: .
d_call: .
j_call: TRBJ1-1
cdr3_nt: TGTGCCAGCAGCTCAGGACAGACCCATGTTGGCACTGAAGCTTTCTTT
cdr3_aa: CASSSGQTHVGTEAFF

v_call: TRBV5-5
clone_size: .
d_call: .
j_call: TRBJ2-2
cdr3_nt: TGTGCCAGCAGTCCCGGGAACCAGGTCACCGGGGAGCTGTTTTTT
cdr3_aa: CASSPGNQVTGELFF

v_call: TRBV4-1
clone_size: .
d_call: .
j_call: TRBJ2-1
cdr3_nt: TGCGCCAGCAGCCAAGATAGCCTGACAGCCCGGTGGGACAATGAGCAGTTCTTC
cdr3_aa: CASSQDSLTARWDNEQFF

v_call: TRBV19
clone_size: .
d_call: TRBD1
j_call: TRBJ1-5
cdr3_nt: TGTGCCAGTAGTATCGCTCTAGGGGGGACAGGGGACAATCAGCCCCAGCATTTT
cdr3_aa: CASSIALGGTGDNQPQHF

v_call: TRBV4-1
clone_size: .
d_call: .
j_call: TRBJ1-6
cdr3_nt: TGCGCCAGCAGCCAAGCCAGGAGAGGGGGATATAATTCACCCCTCCACTTT
cdr3_aa: CASSQARRGGYNSPLHF

v_call: TRBV7-9
clone_size: .
d_call: .
j_call: TRBJ1-4
cdr3_nt: TGTGCCAGCAGCTTTACACTTGGGCGTACGGGACTTCCTAATGAAAAACTGTTTTTT
cdr3_aa: CASSFTLGRTGLPNEKLFF

v_call: TRBV7-2
clone_size: .
d_call: TRBD2
j_call: TRBJ2-4
cdr3_nt: TGTGCCAGCAGCTCCTCCTCGACTAGCCCCCTTCAGTACTTC
cdr3_aa: CASSSSSTSPLQYF

v_call: TRBV5-4
clone_size: .
d_call: .
j_call: TRBJ2-7
cdr3_nt: TGTGCCAGCAGCTTGGCCGGTGAAAGCTCCTACGAGCAGTACTTC
cdr3_aa: CASSLAGESSYEQYF

v_call: TRBV6-5
clone_size: .
d_call: TRBD1
j_call: TRBJ2-5
cdr3_nt: TGTGCCAGCAGTCTGGGACAGAGCCAAGAGACCCAGTACTTC
cdr3_aa: CASSLGQSQETQYF

v_call: TRBV18
clone_size: .
d_call: .
j_call: TRBJ2-1
cdr3_nt: TGTGCCAGCTCATCGACACCTACTCGTGGCGATGAGCAGTTCTTC
cdr3_aa: CASSSTPTRGDEQFF

v_call: TRBV28
clone_size: .
d_call: .
j_call: TRBJ2-7
cdr3_nt: TGTGCCAGCAGTTCGCTCGGGTACGAGCAGTACTTC
cdr3_aa: CASSSLGYEQYF

v_call: TRBV2
clone_size: .
d_call: TRBD1
j_call: TRBJ2-7
cdr3_nt: TGTGCCAGCAGTGAAGCGGGACAGGGTCAGTACTTC
cdr3_aa: CASSEAGQGQYF

v_call: TRBV5-1
clone_size: .
d_call: TRBD1
j_call: TRBJ1-2
cdr3_nt: TGCGCCAGCAGCTTGGCGGGACAGGGGGAAGGCTACACCTTC
cdr3_aa: CASSLAGQGEGYTF

v_call: TRBV9
clone_size: .
d_call: .
j_call: TRBJ2-3
cdr3_nt: TGTGCCAGCAGTGTGGGGACTTGGGGCACAGATACGCAGTATTTT
cdr3_aa: CASSVGTWGTDTQYF

v_call: TRBV27
clone_size: .
d_call: .
j_call: TRBJ1-5
cdr3_nt: TGTGCCAGCAGCCGGTTCGAGGCCGGAGGGCCCCAGCATTTT
cdr3_aa: CASSRFEAGGPQHF

v_call: TRBV28
clone_size: .
d_call: TRBD1
j_call: TRBJ2-7
cdr3_nt: TGTGCCAGCAGTCCGCAGGACAGGACCACCCAGCAGTACTTC
cdr3_aa: CASSPQDRTTQQYF

v_call: TRBV30
clone_size: .
d_call: TRBD2
j_call: TRBJ2-1
cdr3_nt: TGTGCCTGGACGATAGCGGGAGGGTTATGGAATGAGCAGTTCTTC
cdr3_aa: CAWTIAGGLWNEQFF

v_call: TRBV5-1
clone_size: few
d_call: .
j_call: TRBJ2-1
cdr3_nt: TGCGCCAGCAGCGGGGGGGACAGGACCCACGAGCAGTTCTTC
cdr3_aa: CASSGGDRTHEQFF